The 29 T cell receptor beta chains presented below share a single source sample, sequenced in a study of patients and donors after allogeneic stem cell transplantation. TCRdb independently ran MiXCR on the RT-PCR reads; one entry per CDR3 protein. Altogether some 880,000 distinct CDR3 sequences are present, approximately 19% being singletons, with the ten largest covering around 5.5%. The specimen sequenced was blood, either unsorted or a sorted T cell fraction (not recorded which). The receptors here all came from a human donor who was either an allogeneic HSCT recipient or a stem cell or donor lymphocyte infusion donor (not recorded which). It is not recorded whose cells these are; they may come from a transplant donor.

The genes are TRBV18 and TRBJ1-1, with a possible D match to TRBD1 (6 bases). Germline V gene data show CDR1 as KGHSH and CDR2 as LQKENI. V was pared by 1 base and J by 1 base, with 7 bases between. The CDR3 has 14 residues. CDR3 sequence: CASSPQGQNTEAFF. CDR3 bases: TGTGCCAGCTCACCACAGGGACAGAACACTGAAGCTTTCTTT.

The chain is built from TRBV7-9 and TRBJ1-5; D unclear. Trimming took 1 base from V and 0 from J, leaving 7 bases between them. This CDR3 has 15 amino acids. Germline lookup yields CDR1 SEHNR and CDR2 FQNEAQ (reference sequence). The CDR3 loop is CASSLGRISNQPQHF. For the CDR3, the DNA is TGTGCCAGCAGCTTAGGCAGGATTAGCAATCAGCCCCAGCATTTT.

Only a few counts were recorded for this clonotype. The chain has TRBV20-1 and TRBJ2-1; possibly TRBD2 for D (6 bases). The V gene's germline CDR1 is DFQATT and CDR2 SNEGSKA (reference sequence). The V end lost 5 bases, the J end lost 1 base, and 12 bases lay between the germline ends. The CDR3 runs 14 residues. The CDR3 loop reads CSAPRDFSYNEQFF. The CDR3 DNA sequence: TGCAGTGCTCCCCGGGACTTTTCCTACAATGAGCAGTTCTTC.

This chain uses TRBV5-6 with TRBJ2-3; 12 positions agree with TRBD2. The CDR3 spans 19 residues. The germline CDR1 and CDR2 sequences are SGHDT and YYEEEE. Germline trimming cut 5 bases from V and 0 bases from J; bases unmatched to any gene: 13. DNA for the CDR3: TGTGCCAGCAGTAGAACTACTAGCGGGGGGCTGGGGAGCACAGATACGCAGTATTTT. As protein: CASSRTTSGGLGSTDTQYF.

This chain links TRBV9 with TRBJ2-7, with D possibly being TRBD2 (6 bases). Germline V gives CDR1 SGDLS, CDR2 YYNGEE. Trimming shortened V by 2 bases and J by 1 base, and 13 bases separated the two germline ends. The CDR3 runs 15 residues. The DNA of the CDR3 is TGTGCCAGCAGCGTTGATACTAGCTTATCCTACGAGCAGTACTTC. As protein: CASSVDTSLSYEQYF.

This clonotype was observed at least ten times. This chain's CDR3 is CASSFGLAGNEQFF. The DNA for the CDR3 is TGTGCCAGCAGTTTTGGGCTAGCGGGCAATGAGCAGTTCTTC. The chain links TRBV12-3 or TRBV12-4 to TRBJ2-1; 8 bases map to TRBD2. The CDR3 spans 14 residues. V trimming: 3 bases; J trimming: 6 bases; junction bases outside the gene matches: 4.

This clonotype was counted between two and nine times. The gene calls are TRBV7-9 and TRBJ2-7, with TRBD1 identical over 8 bases. With 5 bases clipped from V and 5 bases from J, the junction kept 5 bases outside the gene matches. The CDR3 is made up of 13 amino acids. CDR1 SEHNR and CDR2 FQNEAQ come from the germline V gene (reference sequence). For the CDR3, the DNA is TGTGCCAGCAGCACGTGGACAGGGCACGAGCAGTACTTC. Its protein is CASSTWTGHEQYF.

This clonotype was observed once. DNA for the CDR3: TGTGCCAGTAGTACCTCACGGCAGGGAGGTGGTGGCTACACCTTC. Translation gives CASSTSRQGGGGYTF. V and J are TRBV19 and TRBJ1-2, with D perhaps TRBD1 (5 bases). Trimming removed 4 bases at V and 7 bases at J, with 19 bases between. Germline lookup yields CDR1 LNHDA and CDR2 SQIVND (reference sequence). The CDR3 runs to 15 residues.

This clonotype was observed a single time. The chain combines TRBV20-1 with TRBJ2-7; 7 positions agree with TRBD1. CDR3 size: 14 residues. V was pared by 5 bases and J by 2 bases, with 9 bases of the junction left unmatched. Germline values: CDR1 DFQATT, CDR2 SNEGSKA (reference sequence). The CDR3 protein is CSARVDRVPYEQYF. The CDR3 region has the DNA TGCAGTGCTCGTGTAGACAGGGTACCCTACGAGCAGTACTTC.

The rearrangement joins TRBV12-3 or TRBV12-4 to TRBJ1-2; D is undetermined. The CDR3 runs to 12 residues. V was trimmed by 6 bases and J by 2 bases, leaving 7 bases between them. CDR3 loop: CASSPRNYGYTF. The CDR3 DNA reads TGTGCCAGCAGCCCCAGGAACTATGGCTACACCTTC.

This clonotype was seen a few times. The CDR3 reads CASRRPGDANGNEQFF. The CDR3 coding sequence is TGTGCCAGCAGGAGGCCGGGGGATGCAAACGGGAATGAGCAGTTCTTC. The chain couples TRBV6-1 to TRBJ2-1, with a weak D call TRBD2 (6 bases). The V gene lost 6 bases and the J gene lost 7 bases, with 22 bases spanning the gap. The CDR3 runs 16 residues. The V gene's germline CDR1 is MNHNS and CDR2 SASEGT.

The table lists this clonotype with a few counts. The rearrangement joins TRBV5-4 to TRBJ2-6; D gene uncertain. The CDR3 loop spans 14 amino acids. CDR1 and CDR2 (germline): SGHNT, YYREEE (reference sequence). V gave up 4 bases and J gave up 1 base, with 6 bases separating them. The DNA for the CDR3 is TGTGCCAGCAGCCCAATGTCTGGGGCCAACGTCCTGACTTTC. Translation gives CASSPMSGANVLTF.

This clonotype was observed a few times. This chain links TRBV29-1 with TRBJ1-2, with D perhaps matching TRBD1 (5 bases). Trimming shortened V by 3 bases and J by 8 bases, and 13 bases separated the two germline ends. The CDR3 is 12 residues long. From germline, CDR1 is SQVTM and CDR2 ANQGSEA. DNA for the CDR3: TGCAGCGTTGATAGCGACAGTTCCGGCTACACCTTC. Amino acids: CSVDSDSSGYTF.

This clonotype came up a few times. The chain carries TRBV5-1 and TRBJ2-5, with D possibly matching TRBD2 (5 bases). Germline V gives CDR1 SGHRS, CDR2 YFSETQ. The length of the CDR3 is 14 residues. The V and J ends lost 2 bases and 2 bases respectively, with 10 bases between them. The CDR3 DNA reads TGCGCCAGCAGCTTCTTCAGCGGACAAGAGACCCAGTACTTC. It yields the protein CASSFFSGQETQYF.

This clonotype was seen many times. This chain uses TRBV10-3 with TRBJ2-5; D is unresolved. V was trimmed by 0 bases and J by 4 bases, leaving 9 bases between them. Germline V lookup: CDR1 ENHRY, CDR2 SYGVKD. The CDR3 is 14 residues long. The CDR3 coding sequence is TGTGCCATCAGTGAGTCGCGGAATCTAGAGACCCAGTACTTC. It yields the protein CAISESRNLETQYF.

The rearrangement links TRBV20-1 to TRBJ1-6, with a weak D call TRBD1 (5 bases). In germline, CDR1 is DFQATT, CDR2 SNEGSKA (reference sequence). V lost 7 bases and J lost 3, with 19 bases in between. The CDR3 loop spans 16 amino acids. The CDR3 reads CSVREREGIYNSPLHF. The CDR3 DNA reads as TGCAGTGTCCGGGAGCGGGAGGGGATCTATAATTCACCCCTCCACTTT.

The chain links TRBV6-2 or TRBV6-3 to TRBJ2-2; 10 bases line up with TRBD2. V lost 6 bases, J lost 5 bases, and 9 bases stayed unmatched. CDR3 length equals 16 residues. Germline CDR1 is MNHEY and CDR2 is SVGEGT. CDR3 protein: CASSRSGGALTGELFF. CDR3 nucleotides: TGTGCCAGCAGCAGGAGCGGGGGGGCCTTGACCGGGGAGCTGTTTTTT.

The rearrangement joins TRBV28 to TRBJ2-3, with 11 positions matching TRBD2. With V trimmed by 8 bases and J by 2 bases, 6 bases remained unmatched. The CDR3 has 15 residues. CDR1 MDHEN and CDR2 SYDVKM come from the germline V gene. CDR3 coding DNA: TGTGCCAGCTTCCTAGCGGGGGGCGTCACAGATACGCAGTATTTT. Translating gives CASFLAGGVTDTQYF.

The V gene is TRBV21-1, the J gene TRBJ1-4; the table's D gene call, TRBD1, was not cross checked with the DNA. TRBV21-1 is marked as a pseudogene. The length of the CDR3 is 14 residues. Here the CDR3 DNA reads TGTGCCAGCAGCAAAGGGACAGGGGGGCAAAAACTGTTTTTT. It is translated as CASSKGTGGQKLFF.

This sequence joins TRBV4-3 and TRBJ2-2, with 8 bases matching TRBD1. The trim removed 5 bases at V and 5 bases at J, leaving 10 bases unmatched. The CDR3 loop spans 16 amino acids. The germline CDR1 and CDR2 sequences are LGHNA and YSLEER. CDR3 coding DNA: TGCGCCAGCAGCGGGAATAGACAGGGGAGGACCGGGGAGCTGTTTTTT. Translated, it gives CASSGNRQGRTGELFF.

The chain combines TRBV20-1 with TRBJ2-7; TRBD1 matches 8 bases. Unmatched junction bases numbered 3, after V lost 0 bases and J lost 2 bases. The CDR3 extends over 14 amino acids. The germline CDR1 and CDR2 sequences are DFQATT and SNEGSKA (reference sequence). CDR3 DNA: TGCAGTGCTAGAGAGGGACAGGCCCCCTACGAGCAGTACTTC. It specifies CSAREGQAPYEQYF.

This clonotype was observed a handful of times. The chain couples TRBV20-1 to TRBJ2-7; the D is unclear. V was trimmed by 1 base and J by 5 bases, leaving 9 bases between them. The germline CDR1 and CDR2 sequences are DFQATT and SNEGSKA (reference sequence). The CDR3 is 12 amino acids. In DNA form, the CDR3 reads TGCAGTGCTAGAGGCAGATCGGACGAGCAGTACTTC. Protein sequence: CSARGRSDEQYF.

This clonotype came up a few times. V is TRBV20-1 and J is TRBJ1-4; possibly TRBD1 for D (5 bases). The CDR3 loop spans 14 amino acids. The ends were cut back, 3 bases at V and 2 bases at J, with 10 bases in the middle. The germline V gene encodes CDR1 DFQATT and CDR2 SNEGSKA (reference sequence). The CDR3: CSASRGATNEKLFF. CDR3 in DNA: TGCAGTGCTAGTCGAGGGGCGACTAATGAAAAACTGTTTTTT.

Many counts were recorded for this clonotype. V usage is TRBV20-1 and J usage is TRBJ1-1, with 12 bases matching TRBD1. Germline-derived CDR1 and CDR2 are DFQATT and SNEGSKA (reference sequence). The CDR3 runs 12 residues. Trimming at V came to 6 bases and at J to 8 bases, leaving 4 bases not matched to a gene. The CDR3 DNA reads as TGCAGTGCCGCGGGGACAGGGGGCGAAGCTTTCTTT. Its translation is CSAAGTGGEAFF.

There are a few counts of this clonotype. The V call is TRBV24-1, the J call TRBJ2-2; 8 nucleotides match TRBD1. J was trimmed by 5 bases and V by 5 bases; bases with no gene match: 6. Germline assignment: CDR1 KGHDR and CDR2 SFDVKD. This CDR3 comprises 15 residues. The DNA for the CDR3 is TGTGCCACCAGTGTTAGGACAGGGCAAACCGGGGAGCTGTTTTTT. It is translated as CATSVRTGQTGELFF.

The rearrangement joins TRBV7-8 to TRBJ1-2; D is uncertain. The CDR3 loop spans 15 amino acids. V lost 2 bases to trimming and J lost 5 bases, with 15 bases between them. CDR1 SGHVS and CDR2 FQNEAQ come from the germline V gene. The CDR3 sequence is CASSLIQREGYGYTF. CDR3 nucleotide sequence: TGTGCCAGCAGCTTAATTCAGCGGGAAGGATATGGCTACACCTTC.

Only a few counts were recorded for this clonotype. V is TRBV2 and J is TRBJ1-2, with D possibly being TRBD1 (5 bases). CDR1 SNHLY and CDR2 FYNNEI come from the germline V gene. V gave up 6 bases and J gave up 8 bases, with 22 bases separating them. The CDR3 has 15 amino acids. The CDR3 spells CASSGGRPGSWGYTF. CDR3 in DNA: TGTGCCAGCAGCGGGGGACGGCCCGGGAGTTGGGGCTACACCTTC.

This chain joins TRBV7-6 and TRBJ2-2, with D possibly being TRBD1 (6 bases). Germline values: CDR1 SGHVS, CDR2 FNYEAQ. The length of the CDR3 is 15 residues. Trimming pared 4 bases from V and 5 bases from J, leaving 14 bases between. The CDR3 DNA reads as TGTGCCAGCAGCTCCCTTAAAGGGGGAACCGGGGAGCTGTTTTTT. Translation: CASSSLKGGTGELFF.

This sequence joins TRBV2 and TRBJ1-2; perhaps TRBD1 as D (6 bases). Trimming stripped 8 bases from V and 2 bases from J, with 15 bases between. The CDR3 length is 14 residues. In germline, CDR1 is SNHLY, CDR2 FYNNEI. The CDR3 loop is CASGLQGLNYGYTF. DNA for the CDR3: TGTGCCAGCGGGCTACAGGGTTTGAACTATGGCTACACCTTC.